The 3 T cell receptor beta chains reported below all come from one sample, sequenced in a study of shared clonotypes between healthy human individuals. Produced via immunoSEQ multiplex PCR; TCRdb's table is partial and in-frame only. This sample has around 240,000 clones; just over 65% occur once, and the top ten carry approximately 10%. Sample: memory CD4+ T cells sorted from blood. Subset given: CD45RA-negative fraction. These receptors were obtained from a young man in good health.

This sequence joins TRBV18 and TRBJ2-3, with TRBD2 identical over 7 bases. The CDR3 spans 16 residues. CDR1 is KGHSH and CDR2 is LQKENI in the germline V gene. V dropped 8 bases and J dropped 2; count of bases not matched to a gene: 13. CDR3 DNA: TGTGCCAGCACTAAACTGCGGGACTATCTCACAGATACGCAGTATTTT. Translation gives CASTKLRDYLTDTQYF.

This chain joins TRBV27 and TRBJ2-7; 9 bases map to TRBD1. V shed 6 bases, J shed 7 bases, and the junction held 13 bases outside the gene matches. From germline, CDR1 is MNHEY and CDR2 SMNVEV (reference sequence). The CDR3 consists of 15 residues. CDR3 in amino acids: CASSLTGQGLWEQYF. In DNA, the CDR3 is TGTGCCAGCAGCTTGACGGGACAGGGATTGTGGGAGCAGTACTTC.

This clone showed up just a few times. The chain uses TRBV29-1 and TRBJ1-3; D is undetermined. The CDR3 has 15 residues. Germline V lookup: CDR1 SQVTM, CDR2 ANQGSEA. With 6 bases removed from V and 4 bases from J, the gap between germline ends came to 19 bases. In DNA, the CDR3 is TGCAGCGTCGCGGATCGGAGCGCGCGCGGAAACACCATATATTTT. It translates to CSVADRSARGNTIYF.